A selection of T cell receptor beta chains follows, all from one sample in a study of response to subunit inactivated influenza vaccine. TCRdb re-derived calls from the RT-PCR reads in MiXCR, one entry per CDR3 protein. The repertoire holds about 480,000 distinct CDR3 sequences, about an eighth seen once, with around 13% in the top ten. Source: PBMCs from blood, taken roughly 6 weeks after vaccination. The receptor source for this set is a man between 45 and 60 years old who received an inactivated influenza vaccine. Each CDR3 is given with its conserved first and last residue. The order of the fields is clone size, J gene, V gene, D gene, CDR3 DNA, CDR3 protein. A D gene is named only where the DNA matches it firmly. The size entry is marked missing in some rows and otherwise reads once, few, many or a size class.

NA	TRBJ2-1	TRBV5-1	NA	TGCGCCAGCAGCTTGTCAACGGGGGTAGTTTACAATGAGCAGTTCTTC	CASSLSTGVVYNEQFF
few	TRBJ2-3	TRBV12-3/TRBV12-4	NA	TGTGCCAGCAATCCCGGGACTGTCACAGATACGCAGTATTTT	CASNPGTVTDTQYF
few	TRBJ2-3	TRBV20-1	NA	TGCAGTGCTAGAGGACCCACGGCGGTTACGCAGTATTTT	CSARGPTAVTQYF
NA	TRBJ2-1	TRBV20-1	TRBD1	TGCAGTGCTAGAGGGGGACAGTCAGTCGCGAACAATGAGCAGTTCTTC	CSARGGQSVANNEQFF
NA	TRBJ2-5	TRBV12-3/TRBV12-4	NA	TGTGCCAGCAGTTTTAGGGGTGGTGTGAAGACCCAGTACTTC	CASSFRGGVKTQYF
NA	TRBJ2-7	TRBV10-3	NA	TGTGCCATCGGTCGCCGTGATGACGAGCAGTACTTC	CAIGRRDDEQYF
NA	TRBJ2-6	TRBV6-2/TRBV6-3	NA	TGTGCCAGCAGGACCATACCTTCAGACTCTGGGGCCAACGTCCTGACTTTC	CASRTIPSDSGANVLTF
few	TRBJ2-7	TRBV6-1	TRBD2	TGTGCCAGCAGTACCGGGGGGGTGGGAGATTACGAGCAGTACTTC	CASSTGGVGDYEQYF
few	TRBJ1-4	TRBV12-3/TRBV12-4	NA	TGTGCCAGCAGTTTACAGGGTGGGCGATCTGAAAAACTGTTTTTT	CASSLQGGRSEKLFF
few	TRBJ2-7	TRBV11-2	TRBD2	TGTGCCAGCAGCTCTCACGGGACTAGCAGCATGTACGAGCAGTACTTC	CASSSHGTSSMYEQYF
NA	TRBJ1-1	TRBV5-6	NA	TGTGCCAGCAGCTTAGGGGTCAGCCGAATGAACACTGAAGCTTTCTTT	CASSLGVSRMNTEAFF
once	TRBJ2-5	TRBV13	NA	TGTGCCAGCAGCTTAGGGCAGGCAGAAGAGACCCAGTACTTC	CASSLGQAEETQYF
NA	TRBJ2-1	TRBV10-3	TRBD1	TGTGCCATCAGTGAGTTGACAGGGGGCAATGAGCAGTTCTTC	CAISELTGGNEQFF
NA	TRBJ2-7	TRBV5-6	NA	TGTGCCAGCAGCTTCGGAGATGGCTACGAGCAGTACTTC	CASSFGDGYEQYF
NA	TRBJ2-2	TRBV2	NA	TGTGCCAGCAGTGAAACCGCCACCGGGGAGCTGTTTTTT	CASSETATGELFF
many	TRBJ2-5	TRBV12-3/TRBV12-4	TRBD1	TGTGCCAGCAGTGTCATCGGACAGGGAACGGGAGAGACCCAGTACTTC	CASSVIGQGTGETQYF
NA	TRBJ1-6	TRBV5-1	TRBD1	TGCGCCAGCAGCTCCGGGACAGGGCGTTTCTCCTATAATTCACCCCTCCACTTT	CASSSGTGRFSYNSPLHF
few	TRBJ1-1	TRBV29-1	TRBD1	TGCAGCGTCCTAGGGGGCCCGAACACTGAAGCTTTCTTT	CSVLGGPNTEAFF
NA	TRBJ1-3	TRBV28	NA	TGTGCCAGTCAACCACGGGGGAGAAGAAACACCATATATTTT	CASQPRGRRNTIYF
many	TRBJ2-7	TRBV20-1	TRBD2	TGCAGTGCCAAGGGACTAGCGGGCTCCTACGAGCAGTACTTC	CSAKGLAGSYEQYF
NA	TRBJ2-7	TRBV4-1	NA	TGCGCCAGCAGCCAAGTCACTGCCCTAGGGGAGCAGTACTTC	CASSQVTALGEQYF
many	TRBJ1-1	TRBV12-3/TRBV12-4	NA	TGTGCCAGCAGCCTTACAGAGAACACTGAAGCTTTCTTT	CASSLTENTEAFF
NA	TRBJ2-5	TRBV6-5	NA	TGTGCCAGCAGTTATGGGACTGCCGGCCAAGAGACCCAGTACTTC	CASSYGTAGQETQYF
NA	TRBJ2-7	TRBV3-1	TRBD2	TGTGCCAGCAGCAAAAAACGGACCGGGACTATTGTTTGGACCTACGAGCAGTACTTC	CASSKKRTGTIVWTYEQYF
NA	TRBJ2-3	TRBV21-1	NA	TGTGCCAGCAGCAAAGGGGGACAGCGACACACAGATACGCAGTATTTT	CASSKGGQRHTDTQYF
many	TRBJ2-1	TRBV4-3	NA	TGCGCCAGCAGCCAAGATCTGCTAATGGCCAGTGAGCAGTTCTTC	CASSQDLLMASEQFF
NA	TRBJ2-7	TRBV5-1	TRBD2	TGCGCCAGCAGCGCGCGGACTAGCGGGGATATCGACGAGCAGTACTTC	CASSARTSGDIDEQYF
NA	TRBJ2-1	TRBV20-1	NA	TGCAGTGCTAGAGATCTCACCCTGGGGCCGAATGAGCAGTTCTTC	CSARDLTLGPNEQFF
few	TRBJ2-1	TRBV4-3	TRBD1	TGCGCCAGCAGCCAAGATACGAGAGACAGGGGGTTCAAATACAATGAGCAGTTCTTC	CASSQDTRDRGFKYNEQFF
few	TRBJ1-2	TRBV5-5	TRBD1	TGTGCCAGCAGCCCGTCAGCCGGCCAGGGGGCCGGCTACACCTTC	CASSPSAGQGAGYTF
NA	TRBJ2-7	TRBV20-1	TRBD1	TGCAGTGCTGAGGGACAGGCGAAGTCCTACGAGCAGTACTTC	CSAEGQAKSYEQYF
once	TRBJ2-7	TRBV10-3	TRBD1	TGTGCCACGGGACAGAGTTCCTACGAGCAGTACTTC	CATGQSSYEQYF
few	TRBJ2-3	TRBV4-3	NA	TGCGCCAGCAGCCAAGGCCCGACAGCCACAGATACGCAGTATTTT	CASSQGPTATDTQYF
NA	TRBJ2-2	TRBV4-3	NA	TGCGCCAGCAGCCAGCGGGCCGGGGAGCTGTTTTTT	CASSQRAGELFF
few	TRBJ2-2	TRBV20-1	TRBD2	TGCAGTGCTAGTGGCCTAGCGGGAGTAGCCGGGGAGCTGTTTTTT	CSASGLAGVAGELFF